This T cell receptor beta chain was profiled in a study of OX40 agonist ivuxolimab in advanced cancers. Profiling relied on immunoSEQ multiplex PCR, and the TCRdb table lists in-frame clones only, not all of them. The sample has approximately 60,000 clones, roughly 83% seen once. Per germline, CDR1 WSHSY and CDR2 SAAADI. Between the trimmed V and J ends, which lost 4 bases and 3 bases, there was a span of 9 bases. The CDR3 contains 13 residues. The source material was CD4+ or CD8+ T cells sorted from blood, sampled in a trial of the OX40 agonist ivuxolimab. The genes are TRBV10-2 and TRBJ1-2; D not certain. The sequence was collected from an adult with an advanced solid tumor such as melanoma, head and neck, liver or kidney cancer. This chain's CDR3 is CASSVPGDYGYTF. The DNA of the CDR3 is TGCGCCAGCAGTGTTCCCGGGGACTATGGCTACACCTTC.